The clone carrying this T cell receptor beta chain has at least ten counts. Its antigen is not identified. Unique molecular identifiers (one per individual cDNA molecule) were attached. One entry per CDR3 protein results from TCRdb running MiXCR on the 5' RACE reads. The sample yields just under 65,000 distinct CDR3 sequences, more than 7% seen once. V lost 1 base and J 6 bases, leaving 9 bases between the germline ends. The CDR3 contains 13 residues. Germline V lookup: CDR1 SGHTA, CDR2 FQGNSA. The data are from a study of early T cells in non-severe SARS-CoV-2 infection. Study-wide background: Bulk RNA isolated from unsorted whole blood underwent sequencing; chains were not paired. Study-level points and caveats: The VDJdb matching leaned toward anti-spike CD8 responses and overlooked private and CD4 specificities.

The origin of this receptor is an adult who was a healthcare worker with PCR-confirmed SARS-CoV-2 infection or an uninfected control (not recorded which). This chain joins TRBV7-2 and TRBJ1-1; D not resolved. Sequenced material: whole blood, taken at baseline. The CDR3 here is CASSLEWVSEAFF. The CDR3 DNA reads TGTGCCAGCAGCTTAGAGTGGGTCTCTGAAGCTTTCTTT.